This T cell receptor (beta chain) was obtained from a study of cytomegalovirus exposure and HLA in healthy donors. The PCR used 60 Vbeta and 13 Jbeta primers. TCRdb's copy holds only in-frame clones and misses some; the assay was immunoSEQ multiplex PCR. The table lists about 190,000 clones, around 81% of them singletons. The source material was PBMCs. The source is a man in his late teens or twenties in good health and CMV-seronegative.

The CDR3 region is CASSLKTGPSPLHF. CDR3 bases: TGTGCCAGCAGCTTAAAGACAGGACCCTCACCCCTCCACTTT. The J gene is TRBJ1-6, the V gene TRBV7-2; a weak D match, TRBD1 (6 bases). The CDR3 sequence is 14 residues long. Trimming took 2 bases from V and 10 from J, leaving 12 bases between them. The V gene's germline CDR1 is SGHTA and CDR2 FQGNSA. Complete variable domain (other parts from reference TRBV7-2 and TRBJ1-6): GAGVSQSPSNKVTEKGKDVELRCDPISGHTALYWYRQSLGQGLEFLIYFQGNSAPDKSGLPSDRFSAERTGGSVSTLTIQRTQQEDSAVYLCASSLKTGPSPLHFGNGTRLTVT.